The 29 T cell receptor beta chains presented below share a single source sample, sequenced in a study of beta chain features in type 1 diabetes. Study conclusions and caveats: Shortening that was moderate but significant affected the TCRB CDR3s of Type 1 diabetes patients in all four CD4+ subsets.

These receptors have no identified antigens. Expressed TCRB transcripts were sequenced after all isolated RNA was converted to cDNA. Profiling relied on immunoSEQ multiplex PCR, and the TCRdb table lists in-frame clones only, not all of them. This table holds some 350,000 clones, around an eighth found once. Source material: naive CD4+ T cells from blood. The receptors here all came from a young woman with type 1 diabetes.

The rearrangement joins TRBV5-1 to TRBJ2-3; D ambiguous. The CDR3 extends over 13 amino acids. The germline CDR1 and CDR2 sequences are SGHRS and YFSETQ. Trimming removed 0 bases from V and 6 bases from J, with 8 bases in between. The CDR3 sequence is CASSLAVMDTQYF. CDR3 sequence (DNA): TGCGCCAGCAGCTTGGCAGTTATGGATACGCAGTATTTT.

The chain is built from TRBV28 and TRBJ2-3, with TRBD2 as a possible D gene (6 bases). Germline CDR1 reads MDHEN; CDR2 reads SYDVKM. Trimming left V 8 bases short and J 1 base short, with 10 bases between. CDR3 length: 13 residues. DNA of the CDR3: TGTGCCAGCGAGGAGGGGCGCACAGATACGCAGTATTTT. This sequence encodes CASEEGRTDTQYF.

This clone was seen a few times. The chain links TRBV6-5 to TRBJ2-1; D perhaps matches TRBD2 (6 bases). Germline V gene sequence: CDR1 MNHEY, CDR2 SVGAGI. V lost 2 bases and J 3 bases, leaving 8 bases between the germline ends. This CDR3 spans 14 amino acids. CDR3 residues: CASSYRRDYNEQFF. DNA of the CDR3: TGTGCCAGCAGTTACCGGAGGGACTACAATGAGCAGTTCTTC.

The chain recombines TRBV28 with TRBJ1-2; D unresolved. The ends were cut back, 4 bases at V and 4 bases at J, with 10 bases in the middle. CDR3 size: 13 residues. Germline lookup yields CDR1 MDHEN and CDR2 SYDVKM. The CDR3 loop reads CASSSLTSYGYTF. The CDR3 DNA is TGTGCCAGCAGTTCCCTCACATCCTATGGCTACACCTTC.

This clone has only a few counts. The chain is built from TRBV7-2 and TRBJ1-2; 7 bases map to TRBD1. CDR1 and CDR2 from the germline V gene are SGHTA and FQGNSA. V lost 0 bases, J lost 7 bases, and 2 bases stayed unmatched. CDR3 length: 13 residues. Here the CDR3 reads CASSLADRAGYTF. Written as DNA, the CDR3 is TGTGCCAGCAGCTTAGCTGACAGGGCTGGCTACACCTTC. The whole variable domain, remainder taken from reference TRBV7-2 and TRBJ1-2, is GAGVSQSPSNKVTEKGKDVELRCDPISGHTALYWYRQSLGQGLEFLIYFQGNSAPDKSGLPSDRFSAERTGGSVSTLTIQRTQQEDSAVYLCASSLADRAGYTFGSGTRLTVV.

A few counts support this clone. J is TRBJ1-5 and V is TRBV19, with a weak D call TRBD1 (5 bases). This CDR3 region has 19 residues. Trimming removed 5 bases from V and 0 bases from J, with 23 bases in between. From germline, CDR1 is LNHDA and CDR2 SQIVND (reference sequence). The DNA for the CDR3 is TGTGCCAGTAGTGGGGTCAGACAGACCGGGGGTTATAGCAATCAGCCCCAGCATTTT. Translated: CASSGVRQTGGYSNQPQHF.

J is TRBJ1-1 and V is TRBV2; D unclear. V lost 6 bases, J lost 0 bases, and 11 bases lay in between. Germline values: CDR1 SNHLY, CDR2 FYNNEI. The CDR3 has 14 residues. This CDR3 is CASRSTVMNTEAFF. The CDR3 DNA follows: TGTGCCAGCAGGAGCACAGTAATGAACACTGAAGCTTTCTTT.

This clone was found a few times. The rearrangement joins TRBV7-8 to TRBJ2-5; a possible D gene is TRBD1 (5 bases). The CDR3 consists of 14 residues. Trimming cost V 2 bases and J 2 bases, with 9 bases left between them. Germline V gene sequence: CDR1 SGHVS, CDR2 FQNEAQ. The CDR3 DNA sequence: TGTGCCAGCAGCTTACGACAGCTGCAAGAGACCCAGTACTTC. Translation gives CASSLRQLQETQYF.

The chain links TRBV25-1 to TRBJ2-3; no clear D gene. V was clipped by 7 bases and J by 4 bases, with 15 bases between them. Germline assignment: CDR1 MGHDK and CDR2 SYGVNS. The CDR3 runs 14 residues. This CDR3 is CASNRGGEADTQYF. For the CDR3, the DNA is TGTGCCAGCAACCGAGGCGGTGAGGCAGATACGCAGTATTTT.

This clone occurred a few times. The V call is TRBV20-1, the J call TRBJ2-4; D call uncertain. V lost 1 base to trimming and J lost 8 bases, with 6 bases between them. Germline loops: CDR1 DFQATT, CDR2 SNEGSKA (reference sequence). This CDR3 has 11 amino acids. CDR3 coding DNA: TGCAGTGCTAGAGTCCGGGACATTCAGTACTTC. It encodes CSARVRDIQYF.

Only a few counts were recorded for this clone. The chain employs TRBV28 and TRBJ2-1, with 7 positions matching TRBD2. V lost 5 bases to trimming and J lost 2 bases; unmatched junction nucleotides: 3. The germline V gene has CDR1 MDHEN and CDR2 SYDVKM. This CDR3 region has 14 residues. The CDR3 nucleotides read TGTGCCAGCAGTCTAGCGGTCACCTACAATGAGCAGTTCTTC. Its protein product is CASSLAVTYNEQFF.

This clone was counted a few times. The V call is TRBV5-1, the J call TRBJ2-1; no definite D call. This CDR3 is 13 amino acids long. Germline lookup yields CDR1 SGHRS and CDR2 YFSETQ. The V end was cut by 2 bases, the J end by 6 bases, with 9 bases between. The CDR3 DNA reads TGCGCCAGCAGCTTTATTGCAGTCAATGAGCAGTTCTTC. Translation gives CASSFIAVNEQFF.

J is TRBJ2-7 and V is TRBV25-1; 13 bases are shared with TRBD2. This CDR3 spans 17 amino acids. Germline loops: CDR1 MGHDK, CDR2 SYGVNS. V shed 3 bases and J 3 bases; nucleotides not matched to a gene: 8. CDR3 in amino acids: CASSDKGLAGIHYEQYF. CDR3 DNA: TGTGCCAGCAGTGACAAGGGACTAGCGGGAATCCACTACGAGCAGTACTTC.

The chain combines TRBV30 with TRBJ1-2, with TRBD1 matching 11 bases. Losses at the gene ends were 4 bases for V and 7 bases for J; bases not matched to a gene: 8. Looked up from germline, CDR1 is GTSNPN and CDR2 is SVGIG (reference sequence). CDR3 length: 14 amino acids. The CDR3 loop reads CAWNLGQGAGGYTF. In nucleotides, the CDR3 is TGTGCCTGGAACCTAGGACAGGGGGCAGGTGGCTACACCTTC.

The rearrangement uses TRBV13 and TRBJ2-5, with 13 positions matching TRBD2. V lost 2 bases, J lost 5 bases, and 8 bases stayed unmatched. The CDR3 is made up of 17 amino acids. Germline V gene sequence: CDR1 PRHDT, CDR2 FYEKMQ (reference sequence). Here the CDR3 reads CASSLWVGTSGEETQYF. The CDR3 nucleotides read TGTGCCAGCAGCTTATGGGTAGGGACTAGCGGGGAGGAGACCCAGTACTTC.

The chain recombines TRBV29-1 with TRBJ1-1; D is unresolved. Germline V lookup: CDR1 SQVTM, CDR2 ANQGSEA. V was clipped by 8 bases and J by 4 bases, with 17 bases between them. This CDR3 is built from 13 residues. The CDR3 region is CSSCEGTGTEAFF. CDR3 in DNA: TGCAGCTCCTGTGAGGGTACGGGCACTGAAGCTTTCTTT.

The rearrangement uses TRBV7-6 and TRBJ1-5; TRBD1 matches 8 bases. This CDR3 contains 15 residues. Trimming removed 5 bases from V and 5 bases from J; junction bases left unmatched: 8. Germline V gene sequence: CDR1 SGHVS, CDR2 FNYEAQ. This CDR3 is CASSLGRDRYQPQHF. In nucleotides, the CDR3 is TGTGCCAGCAGCCTTGGCCGGGACAGGTATCAGCCCCAGCATTTT.

This clone came up a few times. J is TRBJ1-1 and V is TRBV7-9; D remains unclear. Germline CDR1 reads SEHNR; CDR2 reads FQNEAQ (reference sequence). With 4 bases removed from V and 7 bases from J, the gap between germline ends came to 7 bases. This CDR3 region has 11 residues. CDR3 coding DNA: TGTGCCAGCAGCTCCACAGTTGAAGCTTTCTTT. Its protein product is CASSSTVEAFF.

This clone has a handful of counts. This rearrangement joins TRBV19 to TRBJ1-2; possibly TRBD1 for D (6 bases). Looked up from germline, CDR1 is LNHDA and CDR2 is SQIVND (reference sequence). V was shortened by 2 bases and J by 7 bases, with 17 bases between the two germline ends. The CDR3 runs 15 residues. CDR3 in amino acids: CASSIPQGWFFGYTF. CDR3 bases: TGTGCCAGTAGTATACCACAGGGCTGGTTCTTTGGCTACACCTTC.

The V call is TRBV2, the J call TRBJ2-7, with a tentative D call TRBD2 (7 bases). The V end was cut by 7 bases, the J end by 1 base, with 20 bases between. The CDR3 extends over 16 amino acids. CDR1 and CDR2 (germline): SNHLY, FYNNEI. The CDR3 DNA reads as TGTGCCAGCACTTATCGGGGGGCACCCAATTCCTACGAGCAGTACTTC. This gives the protein CASTYRGAPNSYEQYF.

This clone appeared a few times. The chain combines TRBV5-1 with TRBJ2-2; TRBD2 aligns across 14 bases. The germline V gene has CDR1 SGHRS and CDR2 YFSETQ. With 0 bases clipped from V and 2 bases from J, the junction kept 3 bases outside the gene matches. The CDR3 is made up of 18 amino acids. CDR3 nucleotides: TGCGCCAGCAGCTTGGGACTAGCGGGAGGGCGAAACACCGGGGAGCTGTTTTTT. Its protein product is CASSLGLAGGRNTGELFF.

This clone was observed a handful of times. The chain joins TRBV4-2 to TRBJ2-5, with a tentative D call TRBD2 (6 bases). The V and J ends lost 3 bases and 5 bases respectively, with 16 bases between them. The CDR3 extends over 15 amino acids. CDR1 is LGHNA, CDR2 YNFKEQ, per germline. The CDR3 region has the DNA TGTGCCAGCAGCCATAGCGGCCAAAGATCTGAGACCCAGTACTTC. Translation: CASSHSGQRSETQYF.

This clone came up a few times. The rearrangement links TRBV12-5 to TRBJ1-2; 8 bases are a match to TRBD1. CDR3 length equals 15 residues. Per the germline V gene, CDR1 is LGHNT and CDR2 is FRNRAP. V lost 3 bases to trimming and J lost 0 bases; unmatched junction nucleotides: 3. The chain's CDR3 is CASGFGDRTNYGYTF. The CDR3 DNA sequence: TGTGCTAGTGGTTTCGGGGACAGGACTAACTATGGCTACACCTTC.

The chain is built from TRBV6-5 and TRBJ1-1, with TRBD1 as a possible D gene (6 bases). The CDR3 runs 15 residues. V was cut by 5 bases and J by 0 bases, with 13 bases left in between. Per germline, CDR1 MNHEY and CDR2 SVGAGI. In DNA form, the CDR3 reads TGTGCCAGCAGTGGACGACAGGACCTGAACACTGAAGCTTTCTTT. Translated, it gives CASSGRQDLNTEAFF.

V is TRBV5-1 and J is TRBJ2-6; TRBD2 is a possible D gene (5 bases). V lost 2 bases and J 6 bases, leaving 9 bases between the germline ends. Germline V gene data show CDR1 as SGHRS and CDR2 as YFSETQ. This CDR3 region has 14 residues. The CDR3 DNA sequence: TGCGCCAGCAGCTTCGGGGTATCGGCCAACGTCCTGACTTTC. Translation: CASSFGVSANVLTF.

V gene TRBV7-2 combines with J gene TRBJ1-5; a weak D match, TRBD1 (6 bases). The CDR3 sequence is 14 residues long. Trimming stripped 2 bases from V and 5 bases from J, with 10 bases between. Germline CDR1 reads SGHTA; CDR2 reads FQGNSA. The CDR3 sequence: CASSLYREDQPQHF. The CDR3 DNA sequence: TGTGCCAGCAGCTTATACAGGGAAGATCAGCCCCAGCATTTT. The full variable domain, completed using reference TRBV7-2 and TRBJ1-5, is GAGVSQSPSNKVTEKGKDVELRCDPISGHTALYWYRQSLGQGLEFLIYFQGNSAPDKSGLPSDRFSAERTGGSVSTLTIQRTQQEDSAVYLCASSLYREDQPQHFGDGTRLSIL.

The V call is TRBV27, the J call TRBJ2-1; D is possibly TRBD1 (5 bases). Germline CDR1 MNHEY, CDR2 SMNVEV (reference sequence). The CDR3 contains 16 residues. With 1 base removed from V and 2 bases from J, the gap between germline ends came to 12 bases. CDR3 nucleotides: TGTGCCAGCAGTTTATTGCCTCTCAGGGCCTACAATGAGCAGTTCTTC. The encoded protein is CASSLLPLRAYNEQFF.

This clone has only a few counts. V and J are TRBV30 and TRBJ1-2, with 9 nucleotides matching TRBD1. CDR3 size: 12 residues. J was trimmed by 7 bases and V by 0 bases; bases with no gene match: 0. Germline CDR1 is GTSNPN and CDR2 is SVGIG (reference sequence). CDR3 region: CAWSVQGAGYTF. The CDR3 DNA follows: TGTGCCTGGAGTGTACAGGGGGCTGGCTACACCTTC.

This clone occurred a few times. The chain joins TRBV9 to TRBJ2-1; TRBD2 aligns across 7 bases. Trimming cost V 6 bases and J 7 bases; bases outside gene matches: 16. This CDR3 is built from 16 residues. In germline, CDR1 is SGDLS, CDR2 YYNGEE. The CDR3 DNA is TGTGCCAGCACCAAACAAGGTCTAGCGGCCTTAAATGAGCAGTTCTTC. Translation gives CASTKQGLAALNEQFF.